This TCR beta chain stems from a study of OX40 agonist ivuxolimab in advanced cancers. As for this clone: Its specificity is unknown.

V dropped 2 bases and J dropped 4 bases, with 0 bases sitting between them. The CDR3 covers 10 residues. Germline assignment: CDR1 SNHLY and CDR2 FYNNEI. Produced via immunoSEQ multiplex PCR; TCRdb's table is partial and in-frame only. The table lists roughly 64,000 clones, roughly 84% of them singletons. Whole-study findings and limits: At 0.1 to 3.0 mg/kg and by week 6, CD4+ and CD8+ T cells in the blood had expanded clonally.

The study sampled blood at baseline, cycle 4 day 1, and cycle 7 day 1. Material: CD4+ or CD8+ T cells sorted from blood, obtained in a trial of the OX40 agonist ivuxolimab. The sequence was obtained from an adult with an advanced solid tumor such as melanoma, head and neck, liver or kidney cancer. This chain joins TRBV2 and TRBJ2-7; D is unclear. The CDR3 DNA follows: TGTGCCAGCAGTGAATACGAGCAGTACTTC. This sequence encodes CASSEYEQYF.